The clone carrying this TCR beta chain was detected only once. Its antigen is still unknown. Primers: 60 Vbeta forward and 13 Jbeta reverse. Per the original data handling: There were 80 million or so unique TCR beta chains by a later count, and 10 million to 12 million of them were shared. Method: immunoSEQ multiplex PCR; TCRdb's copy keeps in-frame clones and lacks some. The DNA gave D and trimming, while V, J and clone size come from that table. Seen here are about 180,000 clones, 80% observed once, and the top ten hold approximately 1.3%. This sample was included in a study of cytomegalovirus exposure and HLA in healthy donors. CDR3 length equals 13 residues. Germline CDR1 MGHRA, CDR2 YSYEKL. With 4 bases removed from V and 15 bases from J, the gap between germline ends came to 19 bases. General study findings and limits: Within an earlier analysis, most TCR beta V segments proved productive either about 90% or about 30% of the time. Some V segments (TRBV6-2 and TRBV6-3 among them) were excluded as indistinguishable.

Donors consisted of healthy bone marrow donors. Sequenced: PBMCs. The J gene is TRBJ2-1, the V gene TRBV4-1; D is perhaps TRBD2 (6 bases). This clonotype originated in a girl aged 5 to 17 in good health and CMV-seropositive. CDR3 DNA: TGCGCCAGCAGCCGGGGCCCGGGGGTTTCTCGGTTCTTC. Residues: CASSRGPGVSRFF.